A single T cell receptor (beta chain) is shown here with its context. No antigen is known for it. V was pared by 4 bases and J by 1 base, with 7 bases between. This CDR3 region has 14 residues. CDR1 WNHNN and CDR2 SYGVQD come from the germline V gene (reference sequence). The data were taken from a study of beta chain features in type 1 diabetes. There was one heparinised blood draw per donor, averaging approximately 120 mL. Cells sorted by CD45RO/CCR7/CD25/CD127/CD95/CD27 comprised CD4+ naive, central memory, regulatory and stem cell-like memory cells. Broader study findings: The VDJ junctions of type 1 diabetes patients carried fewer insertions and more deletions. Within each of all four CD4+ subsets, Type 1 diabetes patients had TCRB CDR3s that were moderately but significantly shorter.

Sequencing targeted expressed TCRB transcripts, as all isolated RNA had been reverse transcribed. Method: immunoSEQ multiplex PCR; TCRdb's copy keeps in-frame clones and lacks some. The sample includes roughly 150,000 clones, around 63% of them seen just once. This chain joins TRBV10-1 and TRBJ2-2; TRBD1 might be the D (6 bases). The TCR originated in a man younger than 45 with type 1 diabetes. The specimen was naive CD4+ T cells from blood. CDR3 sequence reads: CASSGRGNTGELFF. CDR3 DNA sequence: TGCGCCAGCAGTGGCAGGGGGAACACCGGGGAGCTGTTTTTT.